This T cell receptor beta chain was captured by sequencing in a study of blood T cell repertoires in COVID-19 (dated by TCRdb to between 2020 and 2021). Regarding the study in general: Samples covering the acute and convalescent phases of COVID-19 were provided by collaborators in the United States, Italy and Spain. The samples were drawn from the first 160 participants of the ongoing ImmuneRACE study and from some 1,300 subjects provided by 6 global collaborators. The repertoires were made available in a free public database intended to serve as a resource for research on the immune response to SARS-CoV-2. The prospective study material was composed of cDNA or gDNA derived from T cells, B-cell-depleted T cells, or PBMCs. Subjects who had been exposed to COVID-19, were actively infected with it, or had recovered from it provided the deeply sampled blood TCRbeta repertoires that made up the dataset. Where HLA class I and class II types were available, the types were taken from metadata supplied by the sample provider, not from assay-based typing. Sample metadata almost always included a de-identified subject ID, COVID-19 status, age in years and sex.

A single count supports this clone. What antigen it recognizes has not been identified. Base-call qualities are not available, and no considerably larger clone is one nucleotide away. TCRbeta CDR3 regions were amplified from genomic DNA by means of the immunoSEQ Assay, a bias-controlled multiplex PCR. Per the source publication's procedure: The number of nucleated cells in each sample was estimated from the amplification of reference gene primers within the assay. To quantify the absolute abundance of each unique TCRbeta CDR3 rearrangement, sequence reads were collapsed and filtered. For each sample, productive Simpson clonality was calculated as the square root of Simpson's diversity index over productive rearrangements. In TCRdb, the immuneACCESS table is reduced to in-frame sequences with V and J assigned. These tables do not hold every clone; where another copy was compared, an unresolved V gene accounts for under half, and the others remain unexplained. That table supplies the V and J calls and clone size; D and trimming were determined from the DNA. The sample records 290,000 or so clones, roughly nine tenths of which are singletons. The ten largest clones take up roughly 2.3% of the sample.

Broad study findings and their caveats: How much clinical and demographic metadata was included differed by source and by participant, and the metadata was provided uncurated.

The CDR3 has 13 amino acids, counting the end cysteine and phenylalanine. Only the CDR3 part of the read is kept: 39 bases, read in frame from the first base. Collaborating institutions collected whole blood in K2EDTA tubes following their own protocols. For TCRbeta analysis, collaborators shipped samples as frozen whole blood, isolated PBMCs, or DNA extracted from either of those sample types. The sample consisted of peripheral blood. The V gene is TRBV21-1 and the J gene is TRBJ1-1. TRBV21-1 is a pseudogene locus. This sequence was found in a man between 18 and 35 years old with active or convalescent COVID-19. The DNA reads as follows: TGTGCCAGCAGCAGTGGGGGGGAGACTGAAGCTTTCTTT. Translated, this is CASSSGGETEAFF.